Below are 18 T cell receptor beta chains sequenced from a single sample in a study of spatial heterogeneity in lung cancer. TCRdb used MiXCR to reprocess the 5' RACE reads, holding one entry per CDR3 protein. The sample contains more than 95,000 distinct CDR3 sequences, 12% of which appear only once. Regarding time point: blood at routine non-recurrence follow-up after resection. Unsorted whole RNA samples from tumor, nontumor lung or frozen PBMC were sequenced. The material was PBMCs, obtained at follow-up. Receptor source: a male donor with early-stage non-small cell lung cancer.

This clonotype was observed many times. The chain carries TRBV5-6 and TRBJ2-2; unclear D gene. This CDR3 has 18 amino acids. V was cut by 0 bases and J by 0 bases, with 15 bases left in between. Looked up from germline, CDR1 is SGHDT and CDR2 is YYEEEE. In DNA form, the CDR3 reads TGTGCCAGCAGCTTGGATGGGGTAACAAAATCGAACACCGGGGAGCTGTTTTTT. Encoded protein: CASSLDGVTKSNTGELFF. The entire variable domain, with the rest obtained from reference TRBV5-6 and TRBJ2-2, is as follows: DAGVTQSPTHLIKTRGQQVTLRCSPKSGHDTVSWYQQALGQGPQFIFQYYEEEERQRGNFPDRFSGHQFPNYSSELNVNALLLGDSALYLCASSLDGVTKSNTGELFFGEGSRLTVL.

Many counts were recorded for this clonotype. CDR3 DNA: TGTGCCAGCAGCCCATGGCGGGCCAACGTCCTGACTTTC. The encoded protein is CASSPWRANVLTF. The chain links TRBV7-3 to TRBJ2-6, with D unclear. The germline gives CDR1 SGHTA, CDR2 FQGTGA. V was cut by 5 bases and J by 5 bases, with 7 bases left in between. This CDR3 has 13 residues.

This clonotype has a handful of counts. The chain carries TRBV4-1 and TRBJ2-7; D is tentatively TRBD1 or TRBD2 (5 bases each). V gave up 4 bases and J gave up 6 bases, with 16 bases separating them. Germline-derived CDR1 and CDR2 are MGHRA and YSYEKL. The CDR3 is 14 amino acids. The CDR3 spells CASSPWGSPSEQYF. CDR3 coding DNA: TGCGCCAGCAGCCCATGGGGGTCTCCCTCCGAGCAGTACTTC.

V gene TRBV24-1 combines with J gene TRBJ2-3, with TRBD2 identical over 12 bases. CDR3 length equals 17 residues. Germline CDR1 reads KGHDR; CDR2 reads SFDVKD. J lost 2 bases, V lost 4 bases, and 6 bases had no gene match. The CDR3 region has the DNA TGTGCCACCAGTGACATAGGACTAGCGGGGATCACAGATACGCAGTATTTT. As protein: CATSDIGLAGITDTQYF.

CDR3 nucleotide sequence: TGTGCCAGCAGCCAAGGGACAGGGTTCAATCAGCCCCAGCATTTT. It specifies CASSQGTGFNQPQHF. J is TRBJ1-5 and V is TRBV16; the match to TRBD1 covers 9 bases. The CDR3 covers 15 residues. V lost 2 bases, J lost 3 bases, and 2 bases stayed unmatched. The germline V gene encodes CDR1 KGHSY and CDR2 FQNENV.

This clonotype was detected ten times or more. The chain carries TRBV29-1 and TRBJ2-2; D is perhaps TRBD1 or TRBD2 (5 bases each). In germline, CDR1 is SQVTM, CDR2 ANQGSEA. The V end lost 2 bases, the J end lost 5 bases, and 12 bases lay between the germline ends. The CDR3 length is 14 residues. CDR3 in DNA: TGCAGCGTTGAAATCAGGGACGGGACCGGGGAGCTGTTTTTT. Translated, it gives CSVEIRDGTGELFF.

The rearrangement joins TRBV10-3 to TRBJ2-2, with 9 bases matching TRBD1. V shed 2 bases and J 5 bases; nucleotides not matched to a gene: 0. CDR1 and CDR2 (germline): ENHRY, SYGVKD. The CDR3 totals 14 residues. CDR3 sequence (DNA): TGTGCCATCAGTGAGGGACAGGGGACCGGGGAGCTGTTTTTT. Protein: CAISEGQGTGELFF.

This clonotype was seen ten or more times. V is TRBV11-2 and J is TRBJ1-4; D is undetermined. This CDR3 has 12 residues. Germline values: CDR1 SGHAT, CDR2 FQNNGV. Trimming took 5 bases from V and 7 from J, leaving 8 bases between them. DNA for the CDR3: TGTGCCAGCAGCGGGGAAGCTGAAAAACTGTTTTTT. Translating it yields CASSGEAEKLFF.

This chain links TRBV19 with TRBJ2-3; weak D call: TRBD2 (6 bases). This CDR3 comprises 16 residues. The V and J ends lost 6 bases and 1 base respectively, with 17 bases between them. Germline CDR1 LNHDA, CDR2 SQIVND (reference sequence). This chain's CDR3 is CASRGLGRGGTDTQYF. As DNA, the CDR3 is TGTGCCAGTAGGGGCCTCGGGCGGGGAGGCACAGATACGCAGTATTTT.

This clonotype was observed at least ten times. This chain uses TRBV5-6 with TRBJ1-2, with unresolved D. This CDR3 is 13 amino acids long. The germline gives CDR1 SGHDT, CDR2 YYEEEE. The V gene lost 1 base and the J gene lost 2 bases, with 6 bases spanning the gap. CDR3 coding DNA: TGTGCCAGCAGCTTGACAGTAAACTATGGCTACACCTTC. Its protein product is CASSLTVNYGYTF.

The table lists this clonotype with a few counts. The chain combines TRBV24-1 with TRBJ2-4, with TRBD1 identical over 7 bases. Germline V gene sequence: CDR1 KGHDR, CDR2 SFDVKD. V shed 2 bases and J 0 bases; nucleotides not matched to a gene: 3. This CDR3 has 16 amino acids. This chain's CDR3 is CATSDWDSKAKNIQYF. CDR3 in DNA: TGTGCCACCAGTGATTGGGACAGCAAAGCCAAAAACATTCAGTACTTC.

This clonotype has more than one count but fewer than ten. The conserved final phenylalanine or tryptophan is absent from the CDR3, which likely points to a read error. No DNA is shown, since the ends of the CDR3 on it are uncertain; the CDR3 is the one TCRdb lists. J is TRBJ1-6 and V is TRBV20-1. The CDR3 length equals 12 residues, ends included. Germline CDR1 reads DFQATT; CDR2 reads SNEGSKA (reference sequence). The CDR3 loop reads CSAREEARPSAI.

In its sample, this clonotype was seen a few times. The chain carries TRBV18 and TRBJ1-5; D is unresolved. Per germline, CDR1 KGHSH and CDR2 LQKENI. This CDR3 is built from 15 residues. V was pared by 3 bases and J by 2 bases, with 11 bases between. The CDR3 DNA sequence: TGTGCCAGCTCACCCGGTAGGGCAGGCAATCAGCCCCAGCATTTT. Translated: CASSPGRAGNQPQHF.

This clonotype has more than one count but fewer than ten. The chain employs TRBV12-5 and TRBJ1-3; D is ambiguous. Germline CDR1 LGHNT, CDR2 FRNRAP. The germline V and J ends were trimmed by 7 bases and 1 base, with 11 bases remaining between them. This CDR3 has 14 amino acids. The CDR3 bases are TGTGCTAGTGCCATAGGCGGTTCTGGAAACACCATATATTTT. Protein sequence: CASAIGGSGNTIYF.

The rearrangement uses TRBV4-3 and TRBJ2-2; 10 positions match TRBD1. J was trimmed by 3 bases and V by 4 bases; bases with no gene match: 14. CDR3 length equals 19 residues. In germline, CDR1 is LGHNA, CDR2 YSLEER. CDR3 protein: CASSRRDRGLYRDTGELFF. The CDR3 DNA follows: TGCGCCAGCAGCCGCCGGGACAGGGGACTCTACCGCGACACCGGGGAGCTGTTTTTT.

The genes are TRBV6-4 and TRBJ2-7; D remains ambiguous. The V end lost 2 bases, the J end lost 1 base, and 18 bases lay between the germline ends. The V gene's germline CDR1 is MRHNA and CDR2 SNTAGT. This CDR3 region has 17 residues. Here the CDR3 DNA reads TGTGCCAGCAGTGACCCTACCTCCTCGTCTGGTTCCTACGAGCAGTACTTC. This codes for CASSDPTSSSGSYEQYF.

The CDR3 DNA sequence: TGTGCCAGCAGCACCGAGGGGGCTCCAGAGGTTGCGCAGTATTTT. Its protein is CASSTEGAPEVAQYF. The rearrangement joins TRBV11-2 to TRBJ2-3, with TRBD1 identical over 7 bases. Per the germline V gene, CDR1 is SGHAT and CDR2 is FQNNGV. Germline trimming cut 5 bases from V and 10 bases from J; bases unmatched to any gene: 15. There are 15 residues in the CDR3.

In its sample, this clonotype was seen many times. This sequence joins TRBV29-1 and TRBJ1-2; 9 positions match TRBD1. Per the germline V gene, CDR1 is SQVTM and CDR2 is ANQGSEA. The CDR3 runs to 13 residues. J was trimmed by 2 bases and V by 6 bases; bases with no gene match: 4. CDR3: CSVEQGANYGYTF. The CDR3 bases are TGCAGCGTCGAACAGGGGGCGAACTATGGCTACACCTTC. The complete variable domain, with remaining parts taken from reference TRBV29-1 and TRBJ1-2, reads SAVISQKPSRDICQRGTSLTIQCQVDSQVTMMFWYRQQPGQSLTLIATANQGSEATYESGFVIDKFPISRPNLTFSTLTVSNMSPEDSSIYLCSVEQGANYGYTFGSGTRLTVV.